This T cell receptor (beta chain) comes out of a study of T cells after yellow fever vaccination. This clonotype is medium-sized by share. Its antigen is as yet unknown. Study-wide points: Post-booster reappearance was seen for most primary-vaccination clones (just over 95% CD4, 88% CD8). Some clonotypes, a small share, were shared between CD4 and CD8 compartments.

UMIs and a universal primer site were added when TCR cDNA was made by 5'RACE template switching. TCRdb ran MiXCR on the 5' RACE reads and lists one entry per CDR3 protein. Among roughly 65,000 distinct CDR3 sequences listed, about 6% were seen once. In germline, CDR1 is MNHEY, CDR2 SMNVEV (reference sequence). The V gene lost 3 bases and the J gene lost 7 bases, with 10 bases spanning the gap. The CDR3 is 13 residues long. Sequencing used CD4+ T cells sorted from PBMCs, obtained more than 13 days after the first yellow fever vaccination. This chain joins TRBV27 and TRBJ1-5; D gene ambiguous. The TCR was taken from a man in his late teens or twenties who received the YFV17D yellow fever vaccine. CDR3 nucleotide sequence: TGTGCCAGCAGTTTGGGCGCGATACAGCCCCAGCATTTT. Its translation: CASSLGAIQPQHF.